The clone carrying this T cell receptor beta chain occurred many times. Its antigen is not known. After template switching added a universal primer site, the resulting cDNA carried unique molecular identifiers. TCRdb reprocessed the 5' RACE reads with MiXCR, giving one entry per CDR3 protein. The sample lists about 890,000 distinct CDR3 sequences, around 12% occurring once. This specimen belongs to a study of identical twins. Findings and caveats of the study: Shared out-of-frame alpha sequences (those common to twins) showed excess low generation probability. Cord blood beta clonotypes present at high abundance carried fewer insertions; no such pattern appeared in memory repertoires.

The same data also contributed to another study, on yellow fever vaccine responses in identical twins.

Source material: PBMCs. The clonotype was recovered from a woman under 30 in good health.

CDR3 sequence reads: CASSRQLHNQPQHF. The CDR3 nucleotides read TGTGCCAGCAGCCGACAACTACACAATCAGCCCCAGCATTTT. The chain links TRBV12-3 or TRBV12-4 to TRBJ1-5; D call uncertain. This CDR3 contains 14 residues. Trimming removed 6 bases at V and 3 bases at J, with 12 bases between.